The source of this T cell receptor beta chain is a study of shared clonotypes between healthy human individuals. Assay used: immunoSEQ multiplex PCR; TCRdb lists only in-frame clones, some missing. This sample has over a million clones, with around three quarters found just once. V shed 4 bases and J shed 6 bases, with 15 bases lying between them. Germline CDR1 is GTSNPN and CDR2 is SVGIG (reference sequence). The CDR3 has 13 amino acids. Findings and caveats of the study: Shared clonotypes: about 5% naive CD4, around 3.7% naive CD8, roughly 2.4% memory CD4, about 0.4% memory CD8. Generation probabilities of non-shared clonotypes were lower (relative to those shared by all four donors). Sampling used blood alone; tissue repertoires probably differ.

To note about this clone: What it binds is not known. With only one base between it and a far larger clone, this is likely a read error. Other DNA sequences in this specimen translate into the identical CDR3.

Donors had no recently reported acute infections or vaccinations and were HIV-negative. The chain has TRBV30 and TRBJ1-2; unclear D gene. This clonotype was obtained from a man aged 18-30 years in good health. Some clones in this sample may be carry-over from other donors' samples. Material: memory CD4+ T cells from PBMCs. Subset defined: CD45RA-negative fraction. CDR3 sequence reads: CAWTPGSSNGYTF. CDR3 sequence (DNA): TGTGCCTGGACCCCAGGCTCCAGTAATGGCTACACCTTC.